This TCR beta chain appears in the sequencing data of a study of cytomegalovirus exposure and HLA in healthy donors. General study results and limits: Follow-up analysis later connected one missense variant in DCLRE1C with trimming of TCR beta V- and J-genes. Roughly uniform depth of sequencing across donors was assumed in presence/absence analyses. Rarity marked most TCR sequences, yet some public TCRs occurred in many donors. Specificity of a few CMV-associated chains for CMV antigens was verified in vitro.

Primers for the PCR totalled 60 Vbeta and 13 Jbeta. Here immunoSEQ multiplex PCR was the method, and the copy in TCRdb shows in-frame clones only, minus some. Of around 150,000 clones listed, roughly four fifths are singletons. This clone was seen a single time. Its cognate antigen is unknown. The CDR3 extends over 14 amino acids. Germline V gene sequence: CDR1 SGHNT, CDR2 YENEEA. The V end lost 1 base, the J end lost 4 bases, and 7 bases lay between the germline ends. The J gene is TRBJ2-2, the V gene TRBV11-3, with D maybe TRBD2 (6 bases). This receptor was obtained from a girl aged 2 to 9 in good health and CMV-seropositive. The sample consisted of PBMCs. The CDR3 region is CASSLGRATGELFF. DNA of the CDR3: TGTGCCAGCAGCTTAGGGAGGGCCACCGGGGAGCTGTTTTTT. Together with reference TRBV11-3 and TRBJ2-2, the CDR3 gives the full variable domain: EAGVVQSPRYKIIEKKQPVAFWCNPISGHNTLYWYLQNLGQGPELLIRYENEEAVDDSQLPKDRFSAERLKGVDSTLKIQPAELGDSAVYLCASSLGRATGELFFGEGSRLTVL.